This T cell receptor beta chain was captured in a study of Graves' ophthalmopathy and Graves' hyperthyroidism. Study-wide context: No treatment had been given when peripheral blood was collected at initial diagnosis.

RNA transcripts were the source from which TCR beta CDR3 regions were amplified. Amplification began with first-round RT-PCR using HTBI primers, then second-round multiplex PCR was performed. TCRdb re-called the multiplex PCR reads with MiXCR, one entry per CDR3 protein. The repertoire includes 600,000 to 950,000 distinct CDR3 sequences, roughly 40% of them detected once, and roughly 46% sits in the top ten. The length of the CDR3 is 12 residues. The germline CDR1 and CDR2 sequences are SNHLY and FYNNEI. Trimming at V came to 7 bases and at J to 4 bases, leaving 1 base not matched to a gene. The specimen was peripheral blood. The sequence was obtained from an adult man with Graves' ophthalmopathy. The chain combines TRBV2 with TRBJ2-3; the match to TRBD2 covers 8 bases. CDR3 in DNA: TGTGCCAGCAAGGGACTAGCAGATACGCAGTATTTT. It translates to CASKGLADTQYF.